This TCR beta chain was observed in a study of cytomegalovirus exposure and HLA in healthy donors (dated by TCRdb to the late 2010s). Study-level background: An earlier analysis of some 550 of the donors reported roughly 300 Gb of sequence data and 117 million unique TCR beta sequences from roughly 200 million T cells. The study combined high-throughput TCR immunosequencing, statistical association of individual TCRs with disease status, and machine learning to predict cytomegalovirus infection status. Among approximately 370 genotyped donors of the cohort, an average of about 240,000 unique TCR beta nucleotide sequences was sequenced per donor, of which about 18% were non-productive. An early release covering over 500 HLA-typed donors comprised about 320 gigabases of sequencing data and roughly 85 million unique TCR sequences. Alongside the repertoire data, information on donor age, sex, ethnicity and CMV serostatus was compiled. HLA typing included class I and class II loci at four-digit resolution. Several DR-DQ haplotypes were treated as single units for association and clustering because of strong linkage in the cohort. In addition to the first cohort of roughly 700 subjects, a separate validation cohort of around 110 different subjects was used. The aim of the study was to test whether cataloging public T cell receptors could identify signatures of past pathogen exposure. Every repertoire in the discovery cohort had been generated on one and the same sequencing platform. Using immunosequencing, the study profiled T cell repertoires from 666 subjects and related those repertoires to cytomegalovirus serostatus. The number of donors typed differed by locus, with roughly 629-640 for A, B, C, DRB1 and DQB1, around 500 for DQA1, nearly 610 for DPA1, and some 440 for DPB1. In the later analysis, no new phenotypic data were used to find candidate immune exposures; instead, reliance was placed on TCR beta sequences and their occurrence across donors. Of the approximately 400 genotyped donors, approximately 80% were placed in the genetic ancestry cluster associated with self-reported Caucasian donors. In a later analysis, previously published TCR beta repertoires from 550 to 750 donors were re-analyzed and high-resolution HLA genotyping was added so that TCR occurrence patterns could be studied. In a later genetic analysis, genome-wide SNP genotypes for about 65% of the roughly 700 donors were used, and that subset was treated as a discovery cohort. An earlier analysis of several hundred of the donors applied high-throughput TCR beta sequencing to assess whether each TCR beta V gene segment acted as functional or pseudogenic.

Details on this clone: What antigen it recognizes has not been identified. Base-call qualities are not available, and no considerably larger clone is one nucleotide away.

The cohort was made up of 650 to 700 healthy bone marrow donors. At the time of sampling, all cohort members were nominally healthy, though unrecorded immune exposures were likely present. The donor tested CMV seronegative, placing the donor among the 300 to 400 seronegative members of the cohort. Each donor provided a peripheral blood sample, and peripheral blood mononuclear cells were used for TCR beta sequencing. Genomic DNA extraction from the blood cell samples was performed with the Qiagen DNeasy Blood Extraction Kit. The CDR3 spans 14 residues, from the cysteine through the phenylalanine. The DNA shown is the 42-base CDR3, in frame from base 1. V loses 0 bases of germline sequence and J loses 2 bases, and the interval between the two ends is 7 bases. CDR1 and CDR2, per the germline V gene, are MNHEY and SVGAGI. Findings and caveats that apply to the study as a whole: Several of the top co-occurrence clusters appeared to be linked to parvovirus B19, influenza, CMV and Epstein-Barr virus, according to a later analysis. A few of the identified cytomegalovirus-associated TCR beta chains were confirmed in vitro to be specific for cytomegalovirus antigens. An earlier analysis of approximately 530 of the donors showed that most TCR beta V segments appeared in productive rearrangements either about 90% or about 30% of the time, which broadly matched IMGT annotations. Because HLA typing was unavailable for some donors at each locus, only the typed subset was used in association tests. The authors suggested that the approach could potentially be extended to other disease states and immunological phenotypes. In a later analysis, most CMV-associated TCR beta chains were found to appear HLA-restricted, with HLA associations seemingly driven largely by CMV exposure. While some public TCRs were present in many individuals, most TCR sequences turned up only very rarely across donors. A cluster of highly shared sequence variants was judged likely to represent a technical artifact of the sequencing pipeline. In a later analysis, HLA-associated TCR beta chains showed more clonal expansion and lower generation probabilities than non-associated chains that were equally common. In a later analysis, the rate of TCR association differed among HLA loci, with DRB1 alleles having the most associated TCRs and HLA-C alleles having the fewest. In this cohort, only TCR beta chains were sequenced, and detectable features were limited by the absence of alpha or paired-chain data. A further reported finding was that TCR beta sequences accurately predicted the HLA-A and HLA-B alleles for most subjects in the first cohort. A total of 150 or so TCR beta chains were listed by the study as associated with cytomegalovirus. Compared with the roughly 700-donor mean, donors in an Asian-associated ancestry cluster had fewer N-insertions in productive TCRs, according to a later genetic analysis. Because counts were too low, roughly 16 rarely observed V segments, including chromosome 9 orphons, were excluded from the earlier analysis of fewer than 650 of the donors. Strong co-occurrence of HLA alleles, especially DR and DQ, made assigning TCR associations to individual alleles difficult. The classifier was reported to diagnose cytomegalovirus status with high specificity and sensitivity in both the original cohort and the validation cohort. Linkage disequilibrium might explain the correlated functional status among segregating V segments, but an unknown experimental factor could not be ruled out. Because the 87-base-pair reads could not distinguish some IMGT-functional V segments, including TRBV6-2 and TRBV6-3, those segments were excluded. CMV serostatus was the only immune exposure information available for the cohort. A later genetic analysis associated a missense DCLRE1C variant with V-gene and J-gene trimming of TCR beta chains, and an independent cohort replicated the association. Specific HLA alleles were associated with 15,000 to 20,000 TCR beta sequences at a false discovery rate of 0.05 in a later analysis. Presence/absence analyses assumed roughly uniform sequencing depth across donors, an assumption that may not hold.

To prepare the library, the immunoSEQ multiplex PCR assay was applied. For the multiplex PCR, a mixture combining 60 forward primers for TCR Vbeta segments and 13 reverse primers for TCR Jbeta segments was used. The CDR3 region of rearranged TCR beta genes was amplified from genomic DNA by a multiplex PCR assay. On the Illumina HiSeq System, the amplified TCR beta libraries were sequenced as 87-base-pair reads. The authors' pipeline ran thus. A later analysis counted 65 million to 90 million unique TCR beta chains across the 550 to 700 repertoires, and some 12 million of these chains were shared by at least two donors. Raw reads were error-corrected and collapsed into unique sequences by a nearest-neighbor algorithm in which closely related sequences were merged to remove PCR and sequencing errors. CDR3 sequences were aligned to IMGT reference sequences to assign V, D and J gene segments. For a sequence to be retained, at least a six-nucleotide match to both a V gene segment and a J gene segment was required. Rearrangements were called productive when the CDR3 lacked stop codons and stayed in frame with V and J; all others were non-productive. CDR3 was defined by IMGT convention, running from the second conserved V-encoded cysteine to the conserved J-encoded phenylalanine. Sequences without an unambiguous match to a single V gene segment were excluded from the earlier analysis of a few hundred of the donors. In an earlier analysis of around 590 of the donors, a V segment was called functional when productive rearrangements were above 56.7%, and segregating when the standard deviation between donors exceeded 5%. A statistical classification framework was built to diagnose cytomegalovirus status from the catalog of TCR beta chain sequences. V and J gene assignment, in a later analysis, came from comparing TCR nucleotide sequences with IMGT/GENE-DB human TR gene sequences. In a later analysis, CDR3 sequences and most-parsimonious VDJ recombination scenarios were assigned using the TCRdist pipeline. In a later analysis, every TCR beta chain was defined by the combination of its CDR3 amino acid sequence and its V-gene family, and reads without a unique V-gene family were dropped. In a later analysis, fewer than 650 highly shared, low-generation-probability nucleotide sequences were removed to address suspected cross-contamination and a sequencing artifact. In a later analysis, a clonal expansion index was calculated for each public chain from normalized within-repertoire ranks of inferred template counts. In a later analysis, generation probabilities were computed using a VDJ recombination model fitted to out-of-frame rearrangements, and the results were checked against IGoR. Hypergeometric tests were used in a later analysis to score TCR-TCR, TCR-HLA and TCR-CMV co-occurrence, with a repertoire-size bias correction applied to the TCR pairs. False discovery rates were estimated in a later analysis by permuting HLA or CMV assignments 20 times. In a later analysis, co-occurring TCRs were grouped using DBSCAN, with TCRdist sequence similarity added in when clustering inside HLA-allele-positive subsets. For co-occurrence clustering, repertoires with fewer than 30,000 or more than 120,000 public chains were excluded, along with roughly 5 repertoires with anomalous nucleotide sharing. Imported from immuneACCESS, the table was reduced by TCRdb to in-frame sequences with V and J called. These copies leave out some clones; in studies compared against another copy, an unresolved V gene accounts for under half, and the cause of the remainder is not known. V, J and clone size are those of that table, while D and trimming were read from the DNA. The sample contains about 140,000 clones, over 65% of them found a single time. The ten largest account for 1.5% to 2% of the sample.

In this chain, TRBV6-5 is recombined with TRBJ1-2, with the D gene call left open. The source is a woman aged 25 to 39 in good health and CMV-seronegative. Input material: PBMCs. CDR3 region: CASSYSRENYGYTF. The nucleotide sequence reads as follows: TGTGCCAGCAGTTACTCGAGGGAGAACTATGGCTACACCTTC.